The 11 T cell receptor beta chains given below trace back to one sample, sequenced in a study of blood T cell repertoires in COVID-19. Libraries were prepared by immunoSEQ multiplex PCR; TCRdb keeps only in-frame clonotypes and omits some of them. Among 95,000 to 130,000 clones, around four fifths were seen once, and the ten largest hold 2% to 2.5%. The source material was peripheral blood. These receptors all come from a man aged 25 to 40 with acute or convalescent COVID-19.

The V and J genes are TRBV9 and TRBJ2-5; possibly TRBD2 for D (6 bases). The V gene lost 0 bases and the J gene lost 4 bases, with 7 bases spanning the gap. CDR3 length: 13 amino acids. The V gene's germline CDR1 is SGDLS and CDR2 YYNGEE. The CDR3: CASSVGGTETQYF. CDR3 coding DNA: TGTGCCAGCAGCGTAGGCGGGACAGAGACCCAGTACTTC. The whole variable domain, remainder taken from reference TRBV9 and TRBJ2-5, is DSGVTQTPKHLITATGQRVTLRCSPRSGDLSVYWYQQSLDQGLQFLIQYYNGEERAKGNILERFSAQQFPDLHSELNLSSLELGDSALYFCASSVGGTETQYFGPGTRLLVL.

This chain uses TRBV3-1 (or the pseudogene TRBV3-2) with TRBJ1-1, with a weak D call TRBD1 (5 bases). Trimming left V 0 bases short and J 2 bases short, with 13 bases between. CDR1 is LGHDT and CDR2 is YNNKEL in the germline V gene (reference sequence). CDR3 length: 16 amino acids. The CDR3 bases are TGTGCCAGCAGCCAAGAACTTCCAGGGCCTAACACTGAAGCTTTCTTT. This gives the protein CASSQELPGPNTEAFF.

The chain couples TRBV12-5 to TRBJ1-1; tentative D call: TRBD1 (6 bases). Germline V gene data show CDR1 as LGHNT and CDR2 as FRNRAP. V was trimmed by 3 bases and J by 4 bases, leaving 9 bases between them. CDR3 length: 13 amino acids. The CDR3 DNA reads TGTGCTAGTGGTTTCGTCAGGGGCACTGAAGCTTTCTTT. It translates to CASGFVRGTEAFF.

This chain uses TRBV2 with TRBJ1-2; weak D call: TRBD1 (6 bases). The CDR3 extends over 15 amino acids. CDR1 SNHLY and CDR2 FYNNEI come from the germline V gene. V shed 1 base and J shed 4 bases, with 13 bases lying between them. The CDR3 coding sequence is TGTGCCAGCAGTGAAGGGGGGGGCCCCCCCTATGGCTACACCTTC. This gives the protein CASSEGGGPPYGYTF.

This chain links TRBV6-4 with TRBJ2-7, with 8 bases identical to TRBD2. This CDR3 is 17 amino acids long. With 7 bases clipped from V and 2 bases from J, the junction kept 16 bases outside the gene matches. Germline CDR1 is MRHNA and CDR2 is SNTAGT. CDR3 sequence: CASTPAGRTGGPYEQYV. CDR3 DNA sequence: TGTGCCAGCACCCCGGCGGGTAGAACGGGAGGGCCCTACGAGCAGTACGTC.

V gene TRBV7-6 combines with J gene TRBJ2-5; no clear D. The CDR3 is 11 amino acids. Trimming removed 5 bases from V and 6 bases from J, with 7 bases in between. In germline, CDR1 is SGHVS, CDR2 FNYEAQ. CDR3 amino acids: CASSLTQTQYF. Here the CDR3 DNA reads TGTGCCAGCAGCCTAACGCAGACCCAGTACTTC.

The chain has TRBV5-1 and TRBJ1-2; D possibly corresponds to TRBD1 (6 bases). The germline gives CDR1 SGHRS, CDR2 YFSETQ. The CDR3 extends over 16 amino acids. V lost 4 bases and J lost 5, with 21 bases in between. CDR3 in amino acids: CASSPAGTRDAYGYTF. For the CDR3, the DNA is TGCGCCAGCAGCCCGGCCGGGACAAGGGATGCTTATGGCTACACCTTC.

The chain carries TRBV11-3 and TRBJ2-1; 9 bases fit TRBD2. V lost 3 bases and J lost 4; bases outside the gene matches: 4. CDR1 and CDR2 from the germline V gene are SGHNT and YENEEA. The CDR3 length is 15 residues. Written as DNA, the CDR3 is TGTGCCAGCAGCTTGAGACTAGCGGCGTACAATGAGCAGTTCTTC. Its translation: CASSLRLAAYNEQFF.

This clone was counted ten times or more. The CDR3 protein is CASNNPDTRSYEQYV. CDR3 DNA sequence: TGTGCCAGCAACAACCCGGACACCCGTTCCTACGAGCAGTACGTC. The V gene is TRBV2, the J gene TRBJ2-7; D might be TRBD1 (5 bases). CDR3 length equals 15 residues. Trimming pared 7 bases from V and 1 base from J, leaving 17 bases between. From germline, CDR1 is SNHLY and CDR2 FYNNEI.

V usage is TRBV9 and J usage is TRBJ1-6; TRBD1 is a possible D gene (5 bases). The V gene's germline CDR1 is SGDLS and CDR2 YYNGEE. The germline V and J ends were trimmed by 6 bases and 9 bases, with 16 bases remaining between them. CDR3 length: 14 residues. The CDR3 DNA sequence: TGTGCCAGCACCGACGGGGGAGGGCGTTCACCCCTCCACTTT. Encoded protein: CASTDGGGRSPLHF.

The chain has TRBV13 and TRBJ1-2; D unresolved. The CDR3 consists of 15 residues. Trimming pared 5 bases from V and 14 bases from J, leaving 27 bases between. CDR1 and CDR2 (germline): PRHDT, FYEKMQ (reference sequence). The DNA of the CDR3 is TGTGCCAGCAGCCCTCAGCGGACTCCCTTTTCCCCCGCGACCTTC. Protein: CASSPQRTPFSPATF.